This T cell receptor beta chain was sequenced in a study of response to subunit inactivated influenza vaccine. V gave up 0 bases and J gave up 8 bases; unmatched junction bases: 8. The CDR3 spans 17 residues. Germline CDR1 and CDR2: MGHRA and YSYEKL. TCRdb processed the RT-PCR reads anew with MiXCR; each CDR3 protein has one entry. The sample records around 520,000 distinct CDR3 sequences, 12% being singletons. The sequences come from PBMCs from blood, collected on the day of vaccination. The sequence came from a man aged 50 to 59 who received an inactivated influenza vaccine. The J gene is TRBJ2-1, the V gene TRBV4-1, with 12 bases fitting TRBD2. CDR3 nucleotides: TGCGCCAGCAGCCAAGACCCTAGCGGGGGGGCTAGGTATGAGCAGTTCTTC. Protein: CASSQDPSGGARYEQFF.